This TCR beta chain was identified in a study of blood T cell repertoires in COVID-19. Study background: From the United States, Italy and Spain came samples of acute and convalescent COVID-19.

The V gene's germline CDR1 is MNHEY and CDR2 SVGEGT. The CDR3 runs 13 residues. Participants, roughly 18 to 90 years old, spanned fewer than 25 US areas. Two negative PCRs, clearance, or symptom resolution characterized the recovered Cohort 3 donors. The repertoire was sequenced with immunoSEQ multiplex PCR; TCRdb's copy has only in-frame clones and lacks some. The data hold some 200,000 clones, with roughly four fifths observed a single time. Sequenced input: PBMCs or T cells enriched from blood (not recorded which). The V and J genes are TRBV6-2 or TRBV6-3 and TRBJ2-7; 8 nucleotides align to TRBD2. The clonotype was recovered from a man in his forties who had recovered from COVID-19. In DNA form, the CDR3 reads TGTGCCAGCAGGTACTCGGGAGGGTACGAGCAGTACGTC. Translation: CASRYSGGYEQYV.